Below, 5 T cell receptor beta chains from the same sample are listed, as sequenced in a study of blood T cell repertoires in COVID-19. TCRdb keeps only in-frame clones here, not all; method: immunoSEQ multiplex PCR. The data show about 190,000 clones, roughly 84% seen once. The sample was PBMCs or T cells enriched from blood (not recorded which). The source is a woman aged 25 to 39 who had been exposed to COVID-19.

The V and J genes are TRBV7-9 and TRBJ2-7, with 8 nucleotides matching TRBD2. The CDR3 has 16 residues. The V segment lost 2 bases and the J segment 2 bases; nucleotides outside the gene matches: 8. Germline values: CDR1 SEHNR, CDR2 FQNEAQ (reference sequence). CDR3 residues: CASSLLSGGRPYEQYF. The CDR3 nucleotides read TGTGCCAGCAGCTTATTAAGCGGGGGCCGTCCCTACGAGCAGTACTTC.

The CDR3 sequence is CASSQERFGGEGYNEQFF. CDR3 nucleotides: TGCGCCAGCAGCCAAGAGAGGTTCGGAGGGGAGGGTTACAATGAGCAGTTCTTC. The chain uses TRBV4-1 and TRBJ2-1; 7 bases fit TRBD2. The CDR3 contains 18 residues. CDR1 and CDR2 (germline): MGHRA, YSYEKL. Unmatched junction bases numbered 12, after V lost 0 bases and J lost 4 bases.

This chain connects TRBV5-1 to TRBJ2-1; 16 bases align to TRBD2. Germline CDR1 reads SGHRS; CDR2 reads YFSETQ. Trimming cost V 3 bases and J 3 bases; bases outside gene matches: 15. The length of the CDR3 is 21 residues. The CDR3 sequence is CASSSPLTGTSGGAYYNEQFF. The DNA for the CDR3 is TGCGCCAGCAGCTCACCCCTTACCGGGACTAGCGGGGGGGCCTACTACAATGAGCAGTTCTTC.

The chain employs TRBV7-2 and TRBJ2-1; D is unresolved. Germline CDR1 SGHTA, CDR2 FQGNSA. V lost 1 base to trimming and J lost 6 bases, with 10 bases between them. The CDR3 extends over 14 amino acids. CDR3 nucleotides: TGTGCCAGCAGCTTAGTTGATCTGAGCAATGAGCAGTTCTTC. This gives the protein CASSLVDLSNEQFF.

This sequence joins TRBV2 and TRBJ1-4, with a possible D match to TRBD1 (6 bases). This CDR3 comprises 13 residues. Germline lookup yields CDR1 SNHLY and CDR2 FYNNEI. The germline V and J ends were trimmed by 7 bases and 8 bases, with 14 bases remaining between them. The CDR3 loop reads CASKGQQGEKLFF. The CDR3 region has the DNA TGTGCCAGCAAAGGACAGCAAGGGGAAAAACTGTTTTTT. Drawing the rest from reference TRBV2 and TRBJ1-4, the complete variable domain is EPEVTQTPSHQVTQMGQEVILRCVPISNHLYFYWYRQILGQKVEFLVSFYNNEISEKSEIFDDQFSVERPDGSNFTLKIRSTKLEDSAMYFCASKGQQGEKLFFGSGTQLSVL.